This is a list of T cell receptor beta chains from one sample in a study of T cells after yellow fever vaccination. TCRdb reprocessed the 5' RACE reads with MiXCR, giving one entry per CDR3 protein. The sample carries approximately 47,000 distinct CDR3 sequences, 6% to 7% recorded once. Sample: PBMCs, either bulk or a sorted T-cell subset (CD4+, CD8+, memory, or dextramer-sorted; not recorded which), taken 45 days after the yellow fever booster vaccination. These receptors all stem from a man aged 25-45 years who received the YFV17D yellow fever vaccine. CDR3s include the opening cysteine and the closing phenylalanine or tryptophan. Fields, in order: CDR3 protein, CDR3 DNA, D gene, J gene, CDR3 length, clone size, V gene. The D gene is left open where the match is weak. Only some rows state a clone size, as once, few, many or a class for expanded clones.

CASSQSAGSQAQYF | TGTGCCAGCAGCCAATCAGCCGGCAGCCAGGCCCAGTACTTC | - | TRBJ2-5 | 14 | many | TRBV14
CSARDSRNTGELFF | TGCAGTGCTCGGGACAGCCGAAACACCGGGGAGCTGTTTTTT | TRBD1 | TRBJ2-2 | 14 | - | TRBV20-1
CASSLGSAKNIQYF | TGTGCCAGCAGCTTGGGTTCGGCCAAAAACATTCAGTACTTC | - | TRBJ2-4 | 14 | many | TRBV5-6
CASSSHLDTQYF | TGTGCCAGCAGCTCCCATTTAGATACGCAGTATTTT | - | TRBJ2-3 | 12 | - | TRBV5-4
CSAQMSNSYEQYF | TGCAGTGCTCAGATGAGTAACTCCTACGAGCAGTACTTC | - | TRBJ2-7 | 13 | few | TRBV20-1
CSASRLGREYNEQFF | TGCAGTGCTAGCAGGCTCGGGAGGGAGTACAATGAGCAGTTCTTC | TRBD2 | TRBJ2-1 | 15 | few | TRBV20-1
CASSPGRITGELFF | TGCGCCAGCAGCCCGGGACGGATCACCGGGGAGCTGTTTTTT | - | TRBJ2-2 | 14 | many | TRBV5-1
CASSSTPLAPDEQYF | TGTGCCAGCAGCTCTACCCCTCTCGCACCGGACGAGCAGTACTTC | - | TRBJ2-7 | 15 | many | TRBV7-7
CSVERQSAGELFF | TGCAGCGTGGAAAGACAGTCCGCCGGGGAGCTGTTTTTT | - | TRBJ2-2 | 13 | many | TRBV29-1
CASSYSRRGRANEQYF | TGTGCCAGCAGTTACTCGAGGAGGGGGAGGGCCAACGAGCAGTACTTC | - | TRBJ2-7 | 16 | few | TRBV6-5
CASNSSNYNEQFF | TGTGCCAGCAACTCTAGCAACTACAATGAGCAGTTCTTC | - | TRBJ2-1 | 13 | few | TRBV12-3/TRBV12-4
CASGGLAVNTGELFF | TGTGCCAGCGGGGGACTAGCGGTCAACACCGGGGAGCTGTTTTTT | TRBD2 | TRBJ2-2 | 15 | many | TRBV2
CASSPGTGLAKNIQYF | TGTGCCAGCAGTCCAGGGACAGGCCTAGCCAAAAACATTCAGTACTTC | TRBD1 | TRBJ2-4 | 16 | many | TRBV28
CASHMGDTGELFF | TGTGCCAGCCACATGGGGGACACCGGGGAGCTGTTTTTT | - | TRBJ2-2 | 13 | once | TRBV5-5
CASSLGTGEGDTQYF | TGTGCCAGCAGCTTAGGGACAGGGGAAGGAGATACGCAGTATTTT | TRBD1 | TRBJ2-3 | 15 | many | TRBV7-9
CASSLRLPRLNEQFF | TGTGCCAGCAGCCTGCGACTCCCGCGTCTCAATGAGCAGTTCTTC | - | TRBJ2-1 | 15 | - | TRBV7-8
CASSPDTHGQGRAFF | TGCGCCAGCAGCCCCGACACCCACGGACAGGGGAGAGCTTTCTTT | TRBD1 | TRBJ1-1 | 15 | many | TRBV4-3
CASSWGSGSYEQYF | TGTGCCAGCAGCTGGGGCTCCGGGTCCTACGAGCAGTACTTC | - | TRBJ2-7 | 14 | few | TRBV7-3
CASSSQTTGRGQYF | TGTGCCAGCAGCTCCCAAACAACAGGCCGGGGGCAGTACTTC | - | TRBJ2-7 | 14 | - | TRBV5-5
CASSPWDRQNYGYTF | TGTGCCAGTAGTCCATGGGACAGACAAAACTATGGCTACACCTTC | TRBD1 | TRBJ1-2 | 15 | many | TRBV19
CASSLELVELFF | TGTGCCAGCAGCTTAGAGCTAGTGGAGCTGTTTTTT | - | TRBJ2-2 | 12 | many | TRBV7-9
CASSPSRRTVGGYTF | TGTGCCAGCAGCCCATCTCGTAGGACCGTCGGTGGCTACACCTTC | - | TRBJ1-2 | 15 | many | TRBV6-1
CASSPTQGAETQYF | TGCGCCAGCAGCCCCACACAGGGAGCCGAGACCCAGTACTTC | - | TRBJ2-5 | 14 | many | TRBV5-1
CSASSQDYGYTF | TGCAGTGCTAGTTCGCAGGACTATGGCTACACCTTC | - | TRBJ1-2 | 12 | - | TRBV20-1
CASRTSLTGTTGELFF | TGTGCCAGCCGGACTAGTTTAACAGGGACGACCGGGGAGCTGTTTTTT | - | TRBJ2-2 | 16 | many | TRBV3-1
CSVTVPEQFF | TGCAGCGTGACTGTCCCTGAGCAGTTCTTC | - | TRBJ2-1 | 10 | many | TRBV29-1
CASSTNGLDTDTQYF | TGTGCCAGCAGCACAAACGGACTCGACACAGATACGCAGTATTTT | - | TRBJ2-3 | 15 | few | TRBV11-1
CASSPGGLGANVLTF | TGTGCCAGCAGCCCGGGGGGCCTTGGGGCCAACGTCCTGACTTTC | - | TRBJ2-6 | 15 | few | TRBV11-3
CASSSRDSPYNEQFF | TGTGCCAGCAGTTCCCGGGACAGTCCCTACAATGAGCAGTTCTTC | TRBD1 | TRBJ2-1 | 15 | - | TRBV7-2
CASSLAGEVFF | TGCGCCAGCAGCTTAGCGGGAGAAGTGTTCTTC | TRBD2 | TRBJ2-1 | 11 | few | TRBV5-1
CSVEDSGEAFF | TGCAGCGTTGAAGACTCGGGTGAAGCTTTCTTT | - | TRBJ1-1 | 11 | - | TRBV29-1
CSASGPNTGELFF | TGCAGTGCTAGTGGCCCAAACACCGGGGAGCTGTTTTTT | - | TRBJ2-2 | 13 | few | TRBV20-1
CASSLTPVEGIEQYF | TGTGCCAGCAGCTTAACTCCCGTGGAGGGAATTGAGCAGTACTTC | - | TRBJ2-7 | 15 | many | TRBV7-3
CASSPPGDIGTQYF | TGTGCCAGCTCACCTCCCGGGGATATTGGGACCCAGTACTTC | - | TRBJ2-5 | 14 | few | TRBV18
CATSEQTGTRYTF | TGTGCCACCAGTGAACAGACAGGGACGCGCTACACCTTC | TRBD1 | TRBJ1-2 | 13 | many | TRBV24-1
CASSLDRLYTDTQYF | TGTGCCAGCAGTCTGGACAGGTTGTACACAGATACGCAGTATTTT | TRBD1 | TRBJ2-3 | 15 | many | TRBV6-1
CASSLAGTGPVGYTF | TGTGCCAGCAGTTTAGCCGGGACAGGGCCTGTTGGCTACACCTTC | TRBD1 | TRBJ1-2 | 15 | - | TRBV12-3/TRBV12-4
CASSNPLRTGELFF | TGTGCCAGTAGCAATCCTCTAAGGACCGGGGAGCTGTTTTTT | - | TRBJ2-2 | 14 | - | TRBV19
CASSSGRMIQETQYF | TGTGCCAGCAGCTCGGGGCGGATGATCCAAGAGACCCAGTACTTC | - | TRBJ2-5 | 15 | few | TRBV7-7
CASSSTVQPQHF | TGTGCCAGCAGCTCGACAGTTCAGCCCCAGCATTTT | - | TRBJ1-5 | 12 | many | TRBV7-2
CSPVLGKATNTIYF | TGCAGCCCCGTCTTGGGGAAGGCTACGAACACCATATATTTT | - | TRBJ1-3 | 14 | many | TRBV29-1
CASRTSSLGGTDTQYF | TGCGCCAGCAGAACTAGCTCCTTAGGAGGAACAGATACGCAGTATTTT | - | TRBJ2-3 | 16 | few | TRBV5-1